This T cell receptor beta chain was sequenced for a study of blood T cell repertoires in COVID-19. At the level of the study: COVID-19 samples, acute and convalescent, were from the United States, Italy and Spain. Sample material is recorded as cDNA or gDNA derived from T cells, B-cell-depleted T cells, or PBMCs.

Per the original methods: Amplification of reference gene primers provided the estimated nucleated cell counts. The data were produced by immunoSEQ multiplex PCR, yet TCRdb's version contains in-frame clones alone and is incomplete. V, J and clone size are those of that table, while D and trimming were read from the DNA. The sample has fewer than 110,000 clones, approximately 90% seen once; the top ten hold under 1.5%. This CDR3 region has 18 residues. From germline, CDR1 is GTSNPN and CDR2 SVGIG (reference sequence). Trimming cost V 0 bases and J 1 base; bases outside gene matches: 14. The sample comprised peripheral blood. This receptor was identified in a woman aged 25 to 45 with acute or convalescent COVID-19. The J gene is TRBJ1-1, the V gene TRBV30, with 7 bases identical to TRBD1. Here the CDR3 DNA reads TGTGCCTGGAGTGTACCTTATCCTATACAGGGGAAGAACACTGAAGCTTTCTTT. Protein: CAWSVPYPIQGKNTEAFF.